The 17 T cell receptor beta chains in this list originate from one sample, sequenced in a study of beta chain features in type 1 diabetes. TCRB transcripts that were expressed got sequenced, as all of the isolated RNA had been reverse transcribed. The assay was immunoSEQ multiplex PCR, and TCRdb's table has in-frame clones only and misses some. The sample yields hundreds of thousands of clones, around 28% seen once. The specimen sequenced was naive CD4+ T cells from blood. The origin of the receptors is a man aged 18-30 years in good health.

The chain uses TRBV28 and TRBJ2-1; 10 bases match TRBD2. Germline V gives CDR1 MDHEN, CDR2 SYDVKM. The CDR3 runs to 15 residues. V was clipped by 6 bases and J by 7 bases; unmatched bases: 9. CDR3 sequence (DNA): TGTGCCAGCAGCACTCCGAGCGGGAGGGAGAATGAGCAGTTCTTC. Protein: CASSTPSGRENEQFF. The entire variable domain, with the rest obtained from reference TRBV28 and TRBJ2-1, is as follows: DVKVTQSSRYLVKRTGEKVFLECVQDMDHENMFWYRQDPGLGLRLIYFSYDVKMKEKGDIPEGYSVSREKKERFSLILESASTNQTSMYLCASSTPSGRENEQFFGPGTRLTVL.

The chain links TRBV9 to TRBJ2-3; 13 bases agree with TRBD2. V dropped 4 bases and J dropped 2; count of bases not matched to a gene: 10. The CDR3 loop spans 18 amino acids. Per the germline V gene, CDR1 is SGDLS and CDR2 is YYNGEE. CDR3 bases: TGTGCCAGCAGCTACGGACTAGCGGGAGCTAGGCTCACAGATACGCAGTATTTT. It is translated as CASSYGLAGARLTDTQYF. The variable domain in full, with the rest retrieved from reference TRBV9 and TRBJ2-3, is DSGVTQTPKHLITATGQRVTLRCSPRSGDLSVYWYQQSLDQGLQFLIQYYNGEERAKGNILERFSAQQFPDLHSELNLSSLELGDSALYFCASSYGLAGARLTDTQYFGPGTRLTVL.

The chain recombines TRBV2 with TRBJ1-4; TRBD1 matches 11 bases. J lost 8 bases, V lost 4 bases, and 3 bases had no gene match. This CDR3 has 14 amino acids. Germline loops: CDR1 SNHLY, CDR2 FYNNEI. CDR3 residues: CASSVDRGQEKLFF. CDR3 bases: TGTGCCAGCAGTGTGGACAGGGGGCAAGAAAAACTGTTTTTT. The full variable domain, with the rest looked up from reference TRBV2 and TRBJ1-4, is EPEVTQTPSHQVTQMGQEVILRCVPISNHLYFYWYRQILGQKVEFLVSFYNNEISEKSEIFDDQFSVERPDGSNFTLKIRSTKLEDSAMYFCASSVDRGQEKLFFGSGTQLSVL.

This rearrangement joins TRBV29-1 to TRBJ1-2; the D gene is possibly TRBD1 (5 bases). The CDR3 is 12 residues long. Trimming cost V 5 bases and J 1 base, with 8 bases left between them. Germline CDR1 SQVTM, CDR2 ANQGSEA. CDR3 DNA: TGCAGCGTTCCGACAGTTAACTATGGCTACACCTTC. This encodes CSVPTVNYGYTF.

The V and J genes are TRBV15 and TRBJ2-1, with 12 positions matching TRBD2. With V trimmed by 3 bases and J by 6 bases, 9 bases remained unmatched. CDR1 and CDR2 (germline): LNHNV, YYDKDF (reference sequence). The CDR3 extends over 17 amino acids. CDR3 amino acids: CATSRRLAGDGVNEQFF. As DNA, the CDR3 is TGTGCCACCAGCAGGAGACTAGCGGGGGACGGCGTCAATGAGCAGTTCTTC.

J is TRBJ2-7 and V is TRBV15; 7 bases are a match to TRBD1. Germline CDR1 is LNHNV and CDR2 is YYDKDF (reference sequence). The CDR3 covers 15 residues. V lost 0 bases and J lost 1; bases outside the gene matches: 3. Here the CDR3 DNA reads TGTGCCACCAGCAGAGAAGGGGGACAGTCCTACGAGCAGTACTTC. Encoded protein: CATSREGGQSYEQYF.

This chain links TRBV9 with TRBJ2-2, with D perhaps TRBD1 (6 bases). Germline V gives CDR1 SGDLS, CDR2 YYNGEE. Trimming removed 0 bases from V and 4 bases from J, with 10 bases in between. The CDR3 runs to 15 residues. The DNA for the CDR3 is TGTGCCAGCAGCGTAGGACAGGCCGGCACCGGGGAGCTGTTTTTT. Encoded protein: CASSVGQAGTGELFF.

This sequence joins TRBV28 and TRBJ1-3, with D hard to call. Germline V gives CDR1 MDHEN, CDR2 SYDVKM. V lost 4 bases and J 0 bases, leaving 7 bases between the germline ends. This CDR3 has 14 residues. CDR3: CASSYPASGNTIYF. CDR3 DNA sequence: TGTGCCAGCAGTTACCCCGCCTCTGGAAACACCATATATTTT.

The chain recombines TRBV7-2 with TRBJ2-2, with D unresolved. There are 13 residues in the CDR3. V was clipped by 3 bases and J by 4 bases, with 6 bases between them. CDR1 and CDR2 (germline): SGHTA, FQGNSA. In DNA, the CDR3 is TGTGCCAGCAGCTTGTACAGCACCGGGGAGCTGTTTTTT. Its protein is CASSLYSTGELFF.

V usage is TRBV6-5 and J usage is TRBJ2-7, with TRBD1 matching over 9 bases. This CDR3 is built from 15 residues. V gave up 1 base and J gave up 4 bases; unmatched junction bases: 5. CDR1 is MNHEY and CDR2 is SVGAGI in the germline V gene. The CDR3, as DNA: TGTGCCAGCAGTTACTGGACAGGGGCAGAGTACGAGCAGTACTTC. Protein product: CASSYWTGAEYEQYF.

On this clone: In the same sample, other DNA sequences code for this CDR3. The rearrangement uses TRBV5-1 and TRBJ2-1; D remains unclear. The ends were cut back, 0 bases at V and 5 bases at J, with 6 bases in the middle. Germline V gives CDR1 SGHRS, CDR2 YFSETQ. CDR3 length: 13 amino acids. The CDR3 loop is CASSLGSNNEQFF. The CDR3 region has the DNA TGCGCCAGCAGCTTGGGAAGCAACAATGAGCAGTTCTTC.

This clone was counted only a few times. The chain is built from TRBV30 and TRBJ2-3; the D gene is possibly TRBD1 (6 bases). Trimming pared 3 bases from V and 5 bases from J, leaving 15 bases between. The CDR3 has 14 amino acids. CDR1 GTSNPN and CDR2 SVGIG come from the germline V gene (reference sequence). The CDR3 sequence: CAWRQGTSGDTQYF. In DNA form, the CDR3 reads TGTGCCTGGAGGCAGGGGACGAGCGGAGATACGCAGTATTTT.

In this sample, this clone turned up a few times. The V call is TRBV4-2, the J call TRBJ1-2; D remains unclear. Germline V gene sequence: CDR1 LGHNA, CDR2 YNFKEQ. Trimming removed 0 bases at V and 7 bases at J, with 15 bases between. CDR3 size: 15 residues. CDR3 nucleotides: TGTGCCAGCAGCCAAGATCGACTTGAGCGTCTTGGCTACACCTTC. Its protein product is CASSQDRLERLGYTF.

The CDR3 region is CASSIGGRTDTQYF. The CDR3 DNA reads TGTGCCAGTAGTATCGGCGGGCGCACAGATACGCAGTATTTT. This chain uses TRBV19 with TRBJ2-3, with D tentatively TRBD2 (5 bases). This CDR3 is built from 14 residues. V gave up 3 bases and J gave up 1 base, with 8 bases separating them. Germline CDR1 LNHDA, CDR2 SQIVND (reference sequence).

The chain carries TRBV29-1 and TRBJ2-3; TRBD1 might be the D (6 bases). CDR3 size: 14 residues. Per germline, CDR1 SQVTM and CDR2 ANQGSEA. Trimming pared 8 bases from V and 5 bases from J, leaving 20 bases between. The CDR3 DNA sequence: TGCAGCATCCTCCCGGGACAAGTAAGAGATACGCAGTATTTT. Translation: CSILPGQVRDTQYF.

This sequence joins TRBV29-1 and TRBJ2-5; no clear D gene. This CDR3 region has 13 residues. Trimming cost V 4 bases and J 1 base, with 10 bases left between them. Per the germline V gene, CDR1 is SQVTM and CDR2 is ANQGSEA. This CDR3 is CSVAHLSQETQYF. In DNA form, the CDR3 reads TGCAGCGTTGCTCACCTATCCCAAGAGACCCAGTACTTC.

Comments on this clone: Different DNA sequences within this sample yield the same CDR3. The rearrangement uses TRBV7-6 and TRBJ2-5; D not certain. V gave up 0 bases and J gave up 4 bases, with 3 bases separating them. Germline-derived CDR1 and CDR2 are SGHVS and FNYEAQ. CDR3 length: 12 amino acids. The chain's CDR3 is CASSLARETQYF. The CDR3, as DNA: TGTGCCAGCAGCTTAGCGCGAGAGACCCAGTACTTC. The full variable domain, in which reference TRBV7-6 and TRBJ2-5 provide the parts outside the CDR3, is GAGVSQSPRYKVTKRGQDVALRCDPISGHVSLYWYRQALGQGPEFLTYFNYEAQQDKSGLPNDRFSAERPEGSISTLTIQRTEQRDSAMYRCASSLARETQYFGPGTRLLVL.